The source of this T cell receptor beta chain is a study of resident and recirculating memory T cells in vitiligo. Study details: Epidermis came from shave biopsies of lesional and nonlesional sites, plus PBMCs. Study outcomes and limitations: Clonality differed among vitiligo lesions, with no unique dominant clone.

This clone has only one observation. Antigen: not known. The data were produced by immunoSEQ multiplex PCR, yet TCRdb's version contains in-frame clones alone and is incomplete. Of 70,000 to 75,000 clones in the sample, about 89% were seen once. V gave up 0 bases and J gave up 1 base, with 12 bases separating them. The V gene's germline CDR1 is SNHLY and CDR2 FYNNEI. The CDR3 covers 16 residues. Patients' lesions had not changed for the previous 6 months. Patients had received no treatment within the previous three months. The chain joins TRBV2 to TRBJ2-5, with D unclear. The clonotype comes from a male donor with vitiligo. Sequenced material: blood. CDR3 nucleotides: TGTGCCAGCAGTGAAGCGCGGATGAAAGCCCAAGAGACCCAGTACTTC. Its translation: CASSEARMKAQETQYF. The variable domain in full, completed from reference TRBV2 and TRBJ2-5, reads EPEVTQTPSHQVTQMGQEVILRCVPISNHLYFYWYRQILGQKVEFLVSFYNNEISEKSEIFDDQFSVERPDGSNFTLKIRSTKLEDSAMYFCASSEARMKAQETQYFGPGTRLLVL.